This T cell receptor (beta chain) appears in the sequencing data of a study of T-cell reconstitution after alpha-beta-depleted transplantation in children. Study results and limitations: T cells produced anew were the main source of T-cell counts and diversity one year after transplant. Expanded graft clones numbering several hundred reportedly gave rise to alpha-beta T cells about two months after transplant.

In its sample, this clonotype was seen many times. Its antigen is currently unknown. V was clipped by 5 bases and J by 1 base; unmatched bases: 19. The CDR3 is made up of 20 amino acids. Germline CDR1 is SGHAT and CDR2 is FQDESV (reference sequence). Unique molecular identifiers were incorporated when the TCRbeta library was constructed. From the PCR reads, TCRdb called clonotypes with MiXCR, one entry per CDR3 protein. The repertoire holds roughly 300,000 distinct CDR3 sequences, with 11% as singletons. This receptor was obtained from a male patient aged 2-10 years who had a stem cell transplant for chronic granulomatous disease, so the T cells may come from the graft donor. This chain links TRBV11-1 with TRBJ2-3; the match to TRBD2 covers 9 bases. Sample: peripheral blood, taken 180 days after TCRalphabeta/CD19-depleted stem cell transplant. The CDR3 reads CASSPAVAGDTFGGTDTQYF. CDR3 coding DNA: TGTGCCAGCAGCCCCGCGGTAGCGGGAGACACCTTTGGGGGCACAGATACGCAGTATTTT.